This is a list of T cell receptor beta chains from one sample in a study of cytomegalovirus exposure and HLA in healthy donors. The method was immunoSEQ multiplex PCR; TCRdb's version includes in-frame clones alone and lacks a portion of them. The repertoire holds 60,000 to 70,000 clones, roughly three quarters seen once, with 2.9% in the top ten. The material sequenced was PBMCs. These receptors all come from a woman younger than 45 in good health and CMV-seronegative. Both conserved end residues are part of each CDR3. D genes are given only for firm matches. Clone size appears in some rows only: once, few, many, or a class for an expanded clone.

TRBV27	-	TRBJ2-5	-	TGTGCCAGCAGTCCGCAGTACCAAGAGACCCAGTACTTC	CASSPQYQETQYF
TRBV4-3	-	TRBJ2-1	-	TGCGCCAGCAGCCAAGATTTAGCGGCCTCCTACAATGAGCAGTTCTTC	CASSQDLAASYNEQFF
TRBV19	-	TRBJ2-5	-	TGTGCCAGTAGTAGAGAACGGGGAGAGACCCAGTACTTC	CASSRERGETQYF
TRBV30	once	TRBJ1-2	-	TGTGCCTGGAGTATACCCGGGGGTGGCTACACCTTC	CAWSIPGGGYTF
TRBV19	-	TRBJ2-2	-	TGTGCCAGTAGTATTTGGAAGGGCGGGACAGCGTCCCGGGAGCTGTTTTTT	CASSIWKGGTASRELFF
TRBV5-1	-	TRBJ1-1	-	TGCGCCAGCAGCTTGGGGGTTCAGACTTTGAACACTGAAGCTTTCTTT	CASSLGVQTLNTEAFF
TRBV7-7	-	TRBJ1-4	TRBD1	TGTGCCAGCAGCCCCGGGACAGCAACTAATGAAAAACTGTTTTTT	CASSPGTATNEKLFF
TRBV6-5	few	TRBJ2-7	TRBD1	TGTGCCAGCAGCCCGGGACAGTCTACGTACGAGCAGTACTTC	CASSPGQSTYEQYF
TRBV28	-	TRBJ2-1	-	TGTGCCAGCAGTTTGGCGGACACGTACAATGAGCAGTTCTTC	CASSLADTYNEQFF
TRBV7-9	-	TRBJ2-2	-	TGTTCCAGCAGCTTGGGCGACCGGACCGGGGAGCTGTTTTTT	CSSSLGDRTGELFF